Listed below are T cell receptor beta chains from one sample, sequenced in a study of T cell responses to AZD1222 COVID-19 vaccine. Assay: immunoSEQ multiplex PCR; the TCRdb copy retains only in-frame clones and omits some. There are around 170,000 clones in the sample; around 90% occur only once, and less than 2.5% lies in the top ten. This sample comprised peripheral blood, obtained 28 days after the second AZD1222 dose. Source of these receptors: an adult who received the AZD1222 COVID-19 vaccine. Both conserved end residues are part of each CDR3. D genes are given only for firm matches.

j_gene | v_gene | d_gene | len | CDR3aa
TRBJ1-2 | TRBV7-9 | . | 13 | CASSFGHLDGYTF
TRBJ2-5 | TRBV5-1 | TRBD2 | 14 | CASSLGGGQETQYF
TRBJ1-4 | TRBV27 | . | 15 | CASSLWGGTNEKLFF
TRBJ2-7 | TRBV20-1 | . | 11 | CSASTVREKYF
TRBJ2-7 | TRBV27 | TRBD2 | 14 | CASSLGGSEGEQYF
TRBJ2-5 | TRBV9 | TRBD2 | 14 | CASSQGLAGETQYF
TRBJ1-4 | TRBV19 | . | 14 | CATLSGSSGEKLFF
TRBJ1-4 | TRBV6-5 | . | 14 | CASSYSQQGGKLFF
TRBJ2-5 | TRBV12-5 | TRBD2 | 14 | CASGQGLAQETQYF
TRBJ1-2 | TRBV19 | . | 15 | CASSIHRTANYGYTF
TRBJ2-3 | TRBV5-4 | . | 12 | CASSRETDTQYF
TRBJ1-4 | TRBV7-2 | . | 16 | CASSLGVTTTNEKLFF
TRBJ2-3 | TRBV11-2 | . | 13 | CASSWRDSDTQYF
TRBJ2-7 | TRBV6-5 | TRBD2 | 15 | CASRPLGGISDEQYF
TRBJ2-1 | TRBV28 | TRBD2 | 15 | CASSFYGRPPNEQFF
TRBJ2-7 | TRBV10-2 | . | 16 | CASSEMVPRRGYEQYF
TRBJ2-1 | TRBV3-1/TRBV3-2 | . | 16 | CASSQDVGGSYNEQFF
TRBJ2-7 | TRBV29-1 | . | 11 | CSVEWGYEQYF
TRBJ2-7 | TRBV12-3/TRBV12-4 | . | 13 | CASTTRGIHEQYF
TRBJ2-1 | TRBV5-4 | TRBD2 | 16 | CASSLDLAGPGNEQFF
TRBJ2-7 | TRBV2 | TRBD1 | 11 | CATGQGPEQYF
TRBJ2-5 | TRBV15 | TRBD2 | 16 | CATSRVGTSGPETQYF